This entry lists 13 T cell receptor beta chains sequenced from one sample in a study of T cells in Graves' hyperthyroidism and ophthalmopathy. Researchers amplified the TCR beta CDR3 regions from RNA transcripts. The TCR CDR3 first-round RT-PCR relied on the HTBI primer set. One entry per CDR3 protein, called by TCRdb with MiXCR from the multiplex PCR reads. This sample has approximately 420,000 distinct CDR3 sequences, with around 14% found just once. Sequencing used blood. These receptor sequences come from a woman between 25 and 40 years old with Graves' hyperthyroidism.

This clonotype was observed a few times. The chain couples TRBV5-1 to TRBJ2-7; 10 nucleotides agree with TRBD1. The CDR3 length is 16 residues. CDR1 SGHRS and CDR2 YFSETQ come from the germline V gene. The J segment lost 1 base and the V segment lost 3 bases, leaving 7 bases of the junction unmatched. CDR3 loop: CASSSTGQGGSYEQYF. In nucleotides, the CDR3 is TGCGCCAGCAGCTCTACTGGACAGGGGGGATCCTACGAGCAGTACTTC.

The DNA for the CDR3 is TGTGCCAGCAGCCAGATACAGCGGGAGGGTAAAGAGACCCAGTACTTC. This codes for CASSQIQREGKETQYF. The chain couples TRBV3-1 to TRBJ2-5; 10 positions agree with TRBD2. The CDR3 loop spans 16 amino acids. With V trimmed by 3 bases and J by 3 bases, 7 bases remained unmatched. Germline values: CDR1 LGHDT, CDR2 YNNKEL (reference sequence).

Remarks on this clonotype: A much more abundant neighbour one base away suggests this may be a read error. This chain connects TRBV6-2 or TRBV6-3 to TRBJ1-1; 11 bases are a match to TRBD1. CDR1 and CDR2 (germline): MNHEY, SVGEGT. V lost 8 bases and J lost 5; bases outside the gene matches: 10. The CDR3 has 15 residues. CDR3 protein: CASCDLGTGGTEAFF. The CDR3 DNA reads as TGTGCCAGCTGTGACCTCGGGACAGGGGGGACTGAAGCTTTCTTT.

This clonotype was recorded at least ten times. The chain joins TRBV28 to TRBJ2-1; either TRBD1 or TRBD2 may fit D (5 bases each). The V gene's germline CDR1 is MDHEN and CDR2 SYDVKM. This CDR3 has 12 residues. With 6 bases removed from V and 2 bases from J, the gap between germline ends came to 5 bases. This CDR3 is CASRGPYNEQFF. The CDR3 DNA follows: TGTGCCAGCAGGGGACCCTACAATGAGCAGTTCTTC.

The chain uses TRBV6-2 or TRBV6-3 and TRBJ2-7, with TRBD1 matching 10 bases. CDR3 size: 15 residues. Losses at the gene ends were 6 bases for V and 3 bases for J; bases not matched to a gene: 8. Germline loops: CDR1 MNHEY, CDR2 SVGEGT. The CDR3 nucleotides are TGTGCCAGCAGACCCGAGACAGGGGGCGACTACGAGCAGTACTTC. It translates to CASRPETGGDYEQYF.

This chain connects TRBV24-1 to TRBJ2-7; 7 bases are shared with TRBD2. CDR3 length: 14 amino acids. J lost 0 bases, V lost 6 bases, and 4 bases had no gene match. Germline CDR1 KGHDR, CDR2 SFDVKD. CDR3 loop: CATSRGEGSYEQYF. The DNA of the CDR3 is TGTGCCACCAGTCGCGGGGAGGGCTCCTACGAGCAGTACTTC.

The rearrangement joins TRBV5-5 to TRBJ2-5; 8 positions match TRBD1. The ends lost 1 base at V and 4 bases at J; junction bases unmatched: 3. The CDR3 contains 14 residues. Germline V gene lookup returns CDR1 SGHKS and CDR2 YYEKEE (reference sequence). As DNA, the CDR3 is TGTGCCAGCAGCTTGACAGGGACAGGAGAGACCCAGTACTTC. This sequence encodes CASSLTGTGETQYF.

This clonotype was seen many times. CDR3 nucleotide sequence: TGTGCCAGCAGTTCCGGGTTTTCCGGGGGGGAGACCCAGTACTTC. Its protein is CASSSGFSGGETQYF. The chain recombines TRBV12-3 or TRBV12-4 with TRBJ2-5, with 7 nucleotides matching TRBD2. The CDR3 is 15 amino acids. V lost 4 bases, J lost 5 bases, and 10 bases stayed unmatched.

This clonotype has a count of ten or more. The chain couples TRBV2 to TRBJ2-1; D perhaps matches TRBD2 (6 bases). The CDR3 loop spans 14 amino acids. V was pared by 8 bases and J by 9 bases, with 20 bases between. Looked up from germline, CDR1 is SNHLY and CDR2 is FYNNEI. The CDR3 loop reads CASLGTVLFGEQFF. CDR3 DNA sequence: TGTGCCAGCTTGGGGACTGTTCTTTTCGGTGAGCAGTTCTTC.

V is TRBV5-4 and J is TRBJ2-1, with 14 bases identical to TRBD2. The CDR3 has 16 residues. Trimming cost V 4 bases and J 9 bases; bases outside gene matches: 9. CDR1 SGHNT and CDR2 YYREEE come from the germline V gene (reference sequence). The CDR3 is CASSQAGTSGSIEQFF. As DNA, the CDR3 is TGTGCCAGCAGCCAGGCGGGGACTAGCGGGAGCATTGAGCAGTTCTTC. The complete variable domain, with remaining parts taken from reference TRBV5-4 and TRBJ2-1, reads ETGVTQSPTHLIKTRGQQVTLRCSSQSGHNTVSWYQQALGQGPQFIFQYYREEENGRGNFPPRFSGLQFPNYSSELNVNALELDDSALYLCASSQAGTSGSIEQFFGPGTRLTVL.

This clonotype was counted at least ten times. The chain combines TRBV28 with TRBJ2-7; D possibly uses TRBD1 or TRBD2 (5 bases each). CDR3 length: 15 amino acids. Per germline, CDR1 MDHEN and CDR2 SYDVKM. Trimming stripped 3 bases from V and 2 bases from J, with 14 bases between. This CDR3 is CASSLGPPGAYEQYF. The DNA for the CDR3 is TGTGCCAGCAGTTTGGGACCTCCCGGAGCCTACGAGCAGTACTTC.

The chain is built from TRBV27 and TRBJ1-5; a possible D gene is TRBD1 (5 bases). CDR3 length equals 14 residues. The V gene's germline CDR1 is MNHEY and CDR2 SMNVEV (reference sequence). The V end was cut by 3 bases, the J end by 3 bases, with 9 bases between. CDR3 residues: CASSFSDTNQPQHF. As DNA, the CDR3 is TGTGCCAGCAGTTTTTCGGACACCAATCAGCCCCAGCATTTT.

The chain carries TRBV2 and TRBJ1-1; the match to TRBD1 covers 9 bases. Germline assignment: CDR1 SNHLY and CDR2 FYNNEI. The CDR3 is made up of 16 amino acids. With V trimmed by 1 base and J by 1 base, 4 bases remained unmatched. The DNA of the CDR3 is TGTGCCAGCAGTGAAGGAACAGGGGGCGAGAACACTGAAGCTTTCTTT. Encoded protein: CASSEGTGGENTEAFF.